This T cell receptor beta chain was identified during a study of T cells in Graves' hyperthyroidism and ophthalmopathy. The germline CDR1 and CDR2 sequences are DFQATT and SNEGSKA (reference sequence). Trimming cost V 8 bases and J 4 bases; bases outside gene matches: 11. CDR3 length equals 13 residues. The CDR3 regions of TCR beta were amplified from RNA transcripts. HTBI primers were used for first-round RT-PCR of the TCR CDR3. TCRdb re-analysed the multiplex PCR reads in MiXCR, keeping a single row per CDR3 protein. The table has about 270,000 distinct CDR3 sequences, less than 30% seen once. Used for diagnoses were clinical symptoms, serum thyroxine and TRAb, thyroid ultrasound and orbital computed tomography. At first hyperthyroidism diagnosis, before any ophthalmopathy symptoms, the blood sample was collected. This clonotype was seen many times. Antigen unknown. Study results and limitations: Most thyroid-expanded clonotypes above 0.001 were also found in blood. A 13 V-J model separated ophthalmopathy from stable hyperthyroidism.

The chain uses TRBV20-1 and TRBJ2-7; 7 bases agree with TRBD1. The TCR comes from a man aged 40-49 years with Graves' hyperthyroidism that later progressed to Graves' ophthalmopathy. The sample comprised blood. CDR3 protein: CSSSRGLLYEQYF. The CDR3 DNA reads as TGCAGTTCCTCAAGGGGGCTCCTGTACGAGCAGTACTTC.